The entry below gives a single T cell receptor (beta chain) sequence along with its context. The antigen is not known. Trimming took 2 bases from V and 3 from J; bases not matched to a gene: 7. The CDR3 is made up of 17 amino acids. Looked up from germline, CDR1 is KGHSH and CDR2 is LQKENI. This sample stems from a study of cytomegalovirus exposure and HLA in healthy donors. Findings and limits, study-wide: Both high specificity and high sensitivity reportedly marked the classifier's diagnosis of cytomegalovirus status.

PCR involved 60 Vbeta and 13 Jbeta primers. Produced via immunoSEQ multiplex PCR; TCRdb's table is partial and in-frame only. The repertoire holds about 61,000 clones, with about four fifths as singletons. What was sequenced was PBMCs. This sequence joins TRBV18 and TRBJ2-2; TRBD2 aligns across 9 bases. The sequence came from a man in his fifties in good health and CMV-seropositive. The CDR3 sequence: CASSPMRTSVDTGELFF. CDR3 sequence (DNA): TGTGCCAGCTCACCAATGCGGACTAGCGTCGACACCGGGGAGCTGTTTTTT.